The 3 T cell receptor beta chains given below trace back to one sample, sequenced in a study of T cell changes during pregnancy in multiple sclerosis. Profiled with immunoSEQ multiplex PCR; TCRdb holds only in-frame clones, not every one. The sample contains tens of thousands of clones, 92% of which appear only once. Material: CD4+ T cells from peripheral blood mononuclear cells, obtained in the third trimester of pregnancy. The receptors derive from a female donor with multiple sclerosis, enrolled in a pregnancy study.

The V and J genes are TRBV28 and TRBJ2-1, with a possible D match to TRBD1 (6 bases). The germline gives CDR1 MDHEN, CDR2 SYDVKM. V was cut by 2 bases and J by 9 bases, with 14 bases left in between. This CDR3 contains 14 residues. The CDR3 bases are TGTGCCAGCAGTTTAACGGCAGGGGTGGGTGAGCAGTTCTTC. Translated, it gives CASSLTAGVGEQFF.

The V gene is TRBV9, the J gene TRBJ1-3, with a weak D call TRBD1 (6 bases). There are 14 residues in the CDR3. The germline V gene has CDR1 SGDLS and CDR2 YYNGEE. The V gene lost 3 bases and the J gene lost 3 bases, with 10 bases spanning the gap. The CDR3 spells CASSGGGYGNTIYF. The DNA of the CDR3 is TGTGCCAGCAGCGGAGGGGGTTATGGAAACACCATATATTTT.

This sequence joins TRBV6-5 and TRBJ2-3; a weak D match, TRBD1 (5 bases). Germline V gene data show CDR1 as MNHEY and CDR2 as SVGAGI. V lost 2 bases, J lost 5 bases, and 11 bases lay in between. The CDR3 covers 14 residues. The DNA for the CDR3 is TGTGCCAGCAGTTACGCCAGGGCCGAAGATACGCAGTATTTT. Its protein is CASSYARAEDTQYF.